A selection of T cell receptor beta chains follows, all from one sample in a study of control samples from healthy donors and cancer patients. The assay was immunoSEQ multiplex PCR, and TCRdb's table has in-frame clones only and misses some. The profile shows roughly 150,000 clones, more than 85% of them singletons. The sequencing input was blood. The receptors were sampled from a man aged 50 to 60 in good health. CDR3s include the opening cysteine and the closing phenylalanine or tryptophan. D genes are given only for firm matches. Clone size is given for some rows only: seen once, a few or many times, or a class if the clone is expanded.

>TRBJ2-2|NA|NA|TRBV29-1
TGCAGCGTCAGGGTGTTCGCCGGGGAGCTGTTTTTT
CSVRVFAGELFF
>TRBJ1-4|TRBD1|NA|TRBV3-1/TRBV3-2
TGTGCCAGCAGCCAAGAGAGAGACAGGGTCAACGGTGAAAAACTGTTTTTT
CASSQERDRVNGEKLFF
>TRBJ2-7|TRBD1|NA|TRBV19
TGTGCCAGTAGTATCCGGGACAGGGGGTACGAGCAGTACTTC
CASSIRDRGYEQYF
>TRBJ1-2|NA|NA|TRBV24-1
TGTGCCACCAGTGTTTCGGGTAAAAACTATGGCTACACCTTC
CATSVSGKNYGYTF
>TRBJ2-5|NA|few|TRBV5-1
TGCGCCAGCAGCCCCCCGCGGCAAGAGACCCAGTACTTC
CASSPPRQETQYF
>TRBJ1-5|NA|NA|TRBV19
TGTGCCAGTAGGCCCCTAATAGACAGGTCGCTCAATCAGCCCCAGCATTTT
CASRPLIDRSLNQPQHF
>TRBJ1-1|NA|NA|TRBV28
TGTGCCAGCAGTTTAATAGGGGACACTTCAAACACTGAAGCTTTCTTT
CASSLIGDTSNTEAFF
>TRBJ2-7|NA|NA|TRBV5-1
TGCGCCAGCAGCTTGGGACAGACTAGGCTCGAGCAGTACTTC
CASSLGQTRLEQYF
>TRBJ2-7|TRBD1|once|TRBV24-1
TGTGCCACCGCCAACGTCAGGGGGAACGAGCAGTACTTC
CATANVRGNEQYF
>TRBJ2-7|NA|NA|TRBV18
TGTGCCAGCTCACCCCCGGGAAGCTCCTACGAGCAGTACTTC
CASSPPGSSYEQYF
>TRBJ2-5|NA|NA|TRBV2
TGTGCCAGCAGTTCGGTCCTGCAAGAGACCCAGTACTTC
CASSSVLQETQYF
>TRBJ1-2|TRBD1|NA|TRBV5-1
TGCGCCAGCAGCTTTACAGGGGGATATGGCTACACCTTC
CASSFTGGYGYTF
>TRBJ1-4|TRBD1|NA|TRBV5-4
TGTGCCAGCAGCTTGGGCAGGGGGCCCAATGAAAAACTGTTTTTT
CASSLGRGPNEKLFF
>TRBJ2-3|TRBD2|NA|TRBV11-3
TGTGCCAGCAGCAAAGGACTAGCAGGCACAGATACGCAGTATTTT
CASSKGLAGTDTQYF
>TRBJ2-7|TRBD1|NA|TRBV5-6
TGTGCCAGCAGCTTTAGGGACAGGTTCCGCTCCTACGAGCAGTACTTC
CASSFRDRFRSYEQYF
>TRBJ2-2|TRBD1|once|TRBV19
TGTGCCAGTAGTATGATGGCAGGGGGCGCGGGCGGGGAGCTGTTTTTT
CASSMMAGGAGGELFF
>TRBJ2-3|NA|NA|TRBV19
TGTGCCAGTAGTCATACGCCCCCGGGCTCCGGGGGCGCAGATACGCAGTATTTT
CASSHTPPGSGGADTQYF
>TRBJ2-4|TRBD2|NA|TRBV28
TGTGCCAGCAAGCTAGGACTAGCGGGACGCGGGGGGGCCAAAAACATTCAGTACTTC
CASKLGLAGRGGAKNIQYF
>TRBJ2-5|NA|NA|TRBV3-1/TRBV3-2
TGTGCCAGCAGCCAAGATCAAGAGACCCAGTACTTC
CASSQDQETQYF
>TRBJ1-5|NA|NA|TRBV5-1
TGCGCCAGCAGCTTCGACGGGGCGAGCAATCAGCCCCAGCATTTT
CASSFDGASNQPQHF